One and the same sample provided the 8 T cell receptor beta chains below, sequenced in a study of post-analysis software for immune sequencing data. Findings of the study overall: Higher frequency in patients than in controls was seen for about five TRBV segments, with TRBV5-6, TRBV5-1 and TRBV20-1 among them.

No antigen is known for these receptors. Prepared libraries of TCR beta cDNA carried unique molecular identifiers. TCRdb re-derived calls from the PCR reads in MiXCR, one entry per CDR3 protein. The profile shows about 760,000 distinct CDR3 sequences, roughly 27% of them singletons. Sequencing was carried out using blood. The origin of the receptors is a girl aged 10 to 17 with multiple sclerosis.

The chain employs TRBV28 and TRBJ2-3, with 9 bases fitting TRBD1. This CDR3 contains 18 residues. Germline CDR1 reads MDHEN; CDR2 reads SYDVKM. V gave up 6 bases and J gave up 1 base; unmatched junction bases: 14. The CDR3 reads CASSSTRHRGRGTDTQYF. CDR3 sequence (DNA): TGTGCCAGCAGCTCCACTCGGCACAGGGGGCGAGGCACAGATACGCAGTATTTT.

This chain uses TRBV3-1 with TRBJ1-2, with D perhaps matching TRBD1 (6 bases). The CDR3 runs 15 residues. Germline CDR1 LGHDT, CDR2 YNNKEL (reference sequence). V lost 4 bases, J lost 4 bases, and 16 bases lay in between. CDR3 in DNA: TGTGCCAGCAGCCCCGGTGTGGGAGGGGGCTATGGCTACACCTTC. Encoded protein: CASSPGVGGGYGYTF.

The chain is built from TRBV4-1 and TRBJ1-5, with D hard to call. Trimming removed 0 bases at V and 9 bases at J, with 15 bases between. Per germline, CDR1 MGHRA and CDR2 YSYEKL. The CDR3 consists of 15 residues. The CDR3 nucleotides are TGCGCCAGCAGCCAAGATCCTACAGCGCCTCGGCCCCAGCATTTT. Protein product: CASSQDPTAPRPQHF.

Remarks on this clonotype: Sequence at one end of the junction differs from germline and may be a read error. This chain's CDR3 is CATGRDLTAREQFF. The CDR3 DNA is TGTGCCACCGGCAGAGATCTGACTGCCCGCGAGCAGTTCTTC. The chain joins TRBV15 to TRBJ2-1; D remains ambiguous. Germline lookup yields CDR1 LNHNV and CDR2 YYDKDF (reference sequence). The CDR3 contains 14 residues.

The table lists this clonotype with a few counts. The chain uses TRBV7-8 and TRBJ1-3; D is unclear. The germline gives CDR1 SGHVS, CDR2 FQNEAQ. Trimming pared 5 bases from V and 0 bases from J, leaving 2 bases between. CDR3 size: 12 residues. For the CDR3, the DNA is TGTGCCAGCAGCCTCTCTGGAAACACCATATATTTT. Amino acids: CASSLSGNTIYF.

The chain uses TRBV7-2 and TRBJ2-3; 9 positions agree with TRBD2. The germline V gene encodes CDR1 SGHTA and CDR2 FQGNSA. The CDR3 length is 15 residues. Trimming cost V 7 bases and J 1 base; bases outside gene matches: 6. The chain's CDR3 is CASNRLADRTDTQYF. CDR3 DNA sequence: TGTGCCAGCAACCGACTAGCGGACCGCACAGATACGCAGTATTTT.

This clonotype was counted ten times or more. The chain combines TRBV4-1 with TRBJ1-2; weak D call: TRBD1 (5 bases). The germline V and J ends were trimmed by 5 bases and 4 bases, with 17 bases remaining between them. The V gene's germline CDR1 is MGHRA and CDR2 YSYEKL. This CDR3 region has 15 residues. The DNA of the CDR3 is TGCGCCAGCAGCTCCGCTGAGTGGGGACCCTATGGCTACACCTTC. Translating it yields CASSSAEWGPYGYTF.

Only one count was recorded for this clonotype. One junction end does not reproduce the germline sequence, and a read error may be involved. The chain carries TRBV7-8 and TRBJ2-1; D tentatively reads TRBD1 or TRBD2 (6 bases each). The germline gives CDR1 SGHVS, CDR2 FQNEAQ. The CDR3 sequence is 14 residues long. The CDR3 DNA sequence: TGTACCAGCAGCTGGAGGGGGTCCTACAATGAGCAGTTCTTC. Translation: CTSSWRGSYNEQFF.